Listed below are T cell receptor beta chains from one sample, sequenced in a study of cytomegalovirus exposure and HLA in healthy donors. Clones were sequenced by immunoSEQ multiplex PCR, and TCRdb holds only the in-frame ones, with some missing. The data contain roughly 130,000 clones, almost 85% of them singletons. Sequenced material: PBMCs. All receptors come from a boy aged 2 to 10 in good health and CMV-seronegative. Both conserved end residues are part of each CDR3. Each record gives: V gene, clone size, J gene, D gene, CDR3 protein, CDR3 DNA. D genes are given only for firm matches. The size field is filled for only some rows; it gives once, few, many or a size class.

>TRBV5-1|-|TRBJ2-1|-
CASSPRVGDNEQFF
TGCGCCAGCAGCCCCCGCGTAGGGGATAATGAGCAGTTCTTC
>TRBV6-5|-|TRBJ1-1|TRBD1
CAHRETGWTEAFF
TGTGCCCACAGGGAGACAGGGTGGACTGAAGCTTTCTTT
>TRBV9|-|TRBJ2-3|-
CASSSGLPDTQYF
TGTGCCAGCAGCTCGGGACTTCCAGATACGCAGTATTTT
>TRBV6-5|-|TRBJ2-5|-
CASSPDAGYQETQYF
TGTGCCAGCAGCCCCGACGCGGGGTACCAAGAGACCCAGTACTTC
>TRBV9|-|TRBJ2-1|-
CASSGARRAPNPNEQFF
TGTGCCAGCAGCGGCGCCCGGAGGGCCCCGAACCCCAATGAGCAGTTCTTC
>TRBV6-5|-|TRBJ1-5|TRBD1
CASGRTGGRQPQHF
TGTGCCAGCGGACGAACAGGGGGCAGACAGCCCCAGCATTTT
>TRBV5-1|-|TRBJ1-4|TRBD1
CASSPSTGGLRSNEKLFF
TGCGCCAGCAGCCCTTCGACAGGGGGGCTTCGGTCTAATGAAAAACTGTTTTTT
>TRBV5-5|few|TRBJ1-1|TRBD1
CASSPGGRGRTEAFF
TGTGCCAGCAGCCCGGGCGGCAGGGGGCGCACTGAAGCTTTCTTT
>TRBV4-2|-|TRBJ1-3|-
CASSHLGTIYF
TGTGCCAGCAGCCACCTCGGGACCATATATTTT
>TRBV4-3|-|TRBJ2-2|-
CASSQVPGKNTGELFF
TGCGCCAGCAGCCAAGTCCCGGGGAAGAACACCGGGGAGCTGTTTTTT
>TRBV6-5|-|TRBJ1-5|TRBD1
CASSSGGRQPQHF
TGTGCCAGCAGCTCAGGGGGCAGGCAGCCCCAGCATTTT
>TRBV6-1|-|TRBJ1-6|TRBD1
CASGWDSDNSPLHF
TGTGCCAGCGGGTGGGACAGCGACAATTCACCCCTCCACTTT
>TRBV18|-|TRBJ1-2|TRBD1
CASPPTSTGYSGYTF
TGTGCCAGCCCCCCGACGTCGACAGGGTATTCGGGCTACACCTTC
>TRBV6-1|-|TRBJ1-2|TRBD1
CASSESQGAGYTF
TGTGCCAGCAGTGAATCCCAGGGGGCTGGCTACACCTTC
>TRBV4-3|-|TRBJ1-3|TRBD1
CASSQDQKTGVGNTIYF
TGCGCCAGCAGCCAAGATCAAAAGACAGGGGTTGGAAACACCATATATTTT
>TRBV4-1|-|TRBJ2-5|-
CASSQEVREETQYF
TGCGCCAGCAGCCAAGAGGTCCGCGAAGAGACCCAGTACTTC
>TRBV13|-|TRBJ1-3|-
CASTDRTSGNTIYF
TGTGCCAGCACTGACAGGACCTCTGGAAACACCATATATTTT
>TRBV9|few|TRBJ2-3|-
CASSPEGSADTQYF
TGTGCCAGCAGCCCGGAGGGGAGCGCAGATACGCAGTATTTT